Listed below are T cell receptor beta chains from one sample, sequenced in a study of cytomegalovirus exposure and HLA in healthy donors. Assay: immunoSEQ multiplex PCR; the TCRdb copy retains only in-frame clones and omits some. The sample lists about 150,000 clones; roughly 80% were seen once. Sequencing used PBMCs. All receptors come from a woman aged 40 to 50 in good health and CMV-seropositive. CDR3s include the opening cysteine and the closing phenylalanine or tryptophan. The order of the fields is V gene, clone size, J gene, D gene, CDR3 protein, CDR3 DNA. A D gene is named only where the DNA matches it firmly. The size field is filled for only some rows; it gives once, few, many or a size class.

TRBV7-6	.	TRBJ1-2	.	CASSPSGNYGYTF	TGTGCCAGCAGCCCCTCAGGGAACTATGGCTACACCTTC
TRBV18	.	TRBJ1-6	TRBD1	CASSHDRAGYNSPLHF	TGTGCCAGCTCACACGACAGGGCTGGTTATAATTCACCCCTCCACTTT
TRBV19	.	TRBJ1-6	.	CASNPDGQINSPLHF	TGTGCCAGTAACCCCGACGGACAGATCAATTCACCCCTCCACTTT
TRBV5-1	once	TRBJ2-1	TRBD2	CASSLAGGTYNEQFF	TGCGCCAGCAGCTTAGCGGGGGGAACCTACAATGAGCAGTTCTTC
TRBV28	.	TRBJ1-2	.	CASSLLANYGYTF	TGTGCCAGCAGTTTATTGGCAAACTATGGCTACACCTTC
TRBV7-2	.	TRBJ1-1	.	CASSLNFREAFF	TGTGCCAGCAGCTTAAATTTCAGGGAAGCTTTCTTT
TRBV2	.	TRBJ2-3	TRBD2	CASSELAVLSTDTQYF	TGTGCCAGCAGTGAACTAGCGGTCCTTAGCACAGATACGCAGTATTTT
TRBV19	.	TRBJ2-3	TRBD2	CASSIMASGGMRDTQYF	TGTGCCAGTAGTATTATGGCTAGCGGGGGGATGAGAGATACGCAGTATTTT
TRBV2	few	TRBJ2-2	.	CASAFGEANTGELFF	TGTGCCAGCGCGTTCGGGGAAGCGAACACCGGGGAGCTGTTTTTT
TRBV5-1	.	TRBJ2-5	TRBD2	CASSLNGGGAETQYF	TGCGCCAGCAGCTTGAATGGCGGGGGGGCGGAGACCCAGTACTTC
TRBV6-5	.	TRBJ2-5	.	CASSPELFVETQYF	TGTGCCAGCAGTCCCGAGTTGTTTGTGGAGACCCAGTACTTC
TRBV18	once	TRBJ2-7	TRBD2	CASSPMTSGEYEQYF	TGTGCCAGCTCACCCATGACTAGCGGAGAATACGAGCAGTACTTC
TRBV28	.	TRBJ2-5	TRBD1	CASSRTGVETQYF	TGTGCCAGCAGTCGGACAGGGGTAGAGACCCAGTACTTC
TRBV5-4	.	TRBJ2-1	TRBD2	CASSPGLADYNEQFF	TGTGCCAGCAGCCCGGGACTAGCGGATTACAATGAGCAGTTCTTC
TRBV5-5	.	TRBJ1-2	TRBD1	CASSFPWDREEDYGYTF	TGTGCCAGCAGCTTTCCCTGGGACAGGGAGGAGGACTATGGCTACACCTTC
TRBV4-2	.	TRBJ1-2	TRBD1	CASSQEDRGDYGYTF	TGTGCCAGCAGCCAAGAGGACAGGGGAGACTATGGCTACACCTTC
TRBV2	.	TRBJ2-3	TRBD2	CASSKGLAAFPGTDTQYF	TGTGCCAGCAGTAAGGGACTAGCCGCCTTCCCTGGCACAGATACGCAGTATTTT
TRBV30	.	TRBJ2-1	TRBD1	CAWSVSGTGSISSYNEQFF	TGTGCCTGGAGTGTATCCGGGACAGGGTCAATCAGCTCCTACAATGAGCAGTTCTTC
TRBV30	once	TRBJ2-7	.	CAWTTGRGGYEQYF	TGTGCCTGGACCACAGGGAGGGGGGGCTACGAGCAGTACTTC
TRBV2	.	TRBJ2-7	.	CASSYTYEQYF	TGTGCCAGCAGTTACACCTACGAGCAGTACTTC
TRBV19	.	TRBJ1-2	.	CASSRYSYGYTF	TGTGCCAGTAGCCGGTATTCCTATGGCTACACCTTC
TRBV4-1	.	TRBJ2-5	TRBD2	CASSQRLAGPEETQYF	TGCGCCAGCAGCCAAAGACTAGCGGGGCCCGAAGAGACCCAGTACTTC
TRBV10-1	.	TRBJ2-7	.	CASSDSQRERGYEQYF	TGCGCCAGCAGCGACAGCCAGAGAGAGAGAGGATACGAGCAGTACTTC
TRBV5-1	.	TRBJ1-3	.	CASKDGHSGNTIYF	TGCGCCAGCAAAGACGGACACTCTGGAAACACCATATATTTT
TRBV2	.	TRBJ2-7	.	CASSKSGYEQYF	TGTGCCAGCAGTAAGTCGGGGTACGAGCAGTACTTC
TRBV7-9	.	TRBJ1-6	.	CSSSLMSGPYNSPLHF	TGTTCCAGCAGCTTAATGTCTGGGCCATATAATTCACCCCTCCACTTT
TRBV6-5	.	TRBJ2-5	TRBD2	CASSYRPAGDQETQYF	TGTGCCAGCAGTTACCGTCCAGCGGGGGACCAAGAGACCCAGTACTTC
TRBV2	few	TRBJ2-5	TRBD2	CASSGSGGETQYF	TGTGCCAGCAGTGGTAGCGGGGGAGAGACCCAGTACTTC
TRBV18	once	TRBJ2-3	TRBD2	CASSPIAGVTDTQYF	TGTGCCAGCTCACCCATAGCGGGAGTAACAGATACGCAGTATTTT
TRBV6-5	.	TRBJ1-2	TRBD1	CASRPTTGGYGYTF	TGTGCCAGCAGGCCAACAACAGGGGGCTATGGCTACACCTTC
TRBV7-9	.	TRBJ2-7	TRBD1	CASGKQGAISYEQYF	TGTGCCAGCGGAAAACAGGGGGCGATTTCCTACGAGCAGTACTTC
TRBV15	.	TRBJ2-1	.	CATSIARGDRVF	TGTGCCACCAGCATAGCGCGGGGGGACAGGGTCTTC
TRBV6-5	.	TRBJ1-2	.	CASSYSGQIYTF	TGTGCCAGCAGTTACTCGGGACAAATCTACACCTTC
TRBV9	.	TRBJ2-7	.	CASSPHATRGEQYF	TGTGCCAGCAGCCCACATGCAACTAGGGGGGAGCAGTACTTC
TRBV7-3	.	TRBJ2-5	TRBD2	CASSLQAGVETQYF	TGTGCCAGCAGCTTACAAGCGGGGGTAGAGACCCAGTACTTC
TRBV7-2	.	TRBJ1-2	.	CASSLSTGFPGYTF	TGTGCCAGCAGCTTATCGACAGGCTTTCCTGGCTACACCTTC
TRBV6-1	.	TRBJ1-2	TRBD1	CASTEAGGGYGYTF	TGTGCCAGCACCGAGGCAGGGGGTGGGTATGGCTACACCTTC
TRBV9	once	TRBJ1-2	TRBD1	CASSMPGQVNYGYTF	TGTGCCAGCAGCATGCCGGGACAGGTGAACTATGGCTACACCTTC
TRBV19	.	TRBJ1-1	TRBD1	CASSRGTGGTEAFF	TGTGCCAGTAGTAGGGGGACAGGGGGCACTGAAGCTTTCTTT
TRBV6-5	.	TRBJ1-2	.	CASFRAINYGYTF	TGTGCCAGCTTCAGGGCGATAAACTATGGCTACACCTTC
TRBV6-1	.	TRBJ2-5	TRBD2	CASSGAGGPGETQYF	TGTGCCAGCAGTGGAGCGGGGGGGCCGGGTGAGACCCAGTACTTC